This is a list of T cell receptor beta chains from one sample in a study of OX40 agonist ivuxolimab in advanced cancers. TCRdb's table, derived via immunoSEQ multiplex PCR, lists solely in-frame clones and lacks some. The sample records tens of thousands of clones, 82% being singletons. This specimen consisted of CD4+ or CD8+ T cells sorted from blood, obtained in a trial of the OX40 agonist ivuxolimab. The receptors shown here come from an adult with an advanced solid tumor such as melanoma, head and neck, liver or kidney cancer. CDR3s include the opening cysteine and the closing phenylalanine or tryptophan. The D gene is left open where the match is weak. Clone sizes are given selectively: once, few, many, or a class where the clone is expanded.

v_gene	abundance	j_gene	d_gene	CDR3nt	CDR3aa
TRBV5-1	NA	TRBJ2-3	NA	TGCGCCAGCAGCTTGCGTGTGCAGGGGCCAGATACGCAGTATTTT	CASSLRVQGPDTQYF
TRBV7-2	NA	TRBJ2-2	NA	TGTGCCAGCAGCTTCTCCAGTGGCCCGGCCGGGGAGCTGTTTTTT	CASSFSSGPAGELFF
TRBV28	NA	TRBJ2-5	TRBD1	TGTGCCAGCAGTTTAGCGACAGGGTCGGAAAAGAAAGAGACCCAGTACTTC	CASSLATGSEKKETQYF
TRBV27	NA	TRBJ2-2	TRBD2	TGTGCCAGTTCGAGCGGGAGAAGTGATACCGGGGAGCTGTTTTTT	CASSSGRSDTGELFF
TRBV5-4	NA	TRBJ1-2	TRBD1	TGTGCCAGCAGCTTAAAAGGACAGGGCCAACCTCGGGGCTACACCTTC	CASSLKGQGQPRGYTF
TRBV5-8	few	TRBJ1-4	NA	TGTGCCAGCAGCCGGGGGGCCACCGCGAATGAAAAACTGTTTTTT	CASSRGATANEKLFF
TRBV18	once	TRBJ1-6	NA	TGTGCCAGCTCACCCCAGGGGAGCAATTCACCCCTCCACTTT	CASSPQGSNSPLHF
TRBV7-2	NA	TRBJ2-2	TRBD2	TGTGCCAGCAGCTTTGGCCTAGCGGGAGGGCCTACCGGGGAGCTGTTTTTT	CASSFGLAGGPTGELFF
TRBV29-1	NA	TRBJ1-2	TRBD1	TGCAGCGTTGAAGAGCAAGTCGGACAGGGCTATGGCTACACCTTC	CSVEEQVGQGYGYTF
TRBV28	NA	TRBJ2-1	TRBD2	TGTGCCAGCAGTTTACTAGCGGGCTATTACAATGAGCAGTTCTTC	CASSLLAGYYNEQFF
TRBV18	NA	TRBJ1-1	NA	TGTGCCAGCTCAGAACAGGACTTGAACACTGAAGCTTTCTTT	CASSEQDLNTEAFF
TRBV11-2	NA	TRBJ2-1	NA	TGTGCCAGCAGCTTACCTCCCTATGCCGATGAGCAGTTCTTC	CASSLPPYADEQFF
TRBV2	once	TRBJ2-1	TRBD1	TGTGCCAGCAGTGGAGGGGACAGGTACAATGAGCAGTTCTTC	CASSGGDRYNEQFF
TRBV9	NA	TRBJ2-1	NA	TGTGCCAGCAGCGTAGATTTCCGCAATGAGCAGTTCTTC	CASSVDFRNEQFF
TRBV29-1	NA	TRBJ2-1	TRBD2	TGCAGCGTTGGGAGGACATCCGGGACTACCCTACATGAGCAGTTCTTC	CSVGRTSGTTLHEQFF
TRBV5-1	NA	TRBJ2-1	TRBD1	TGCGCCAGCAGCAGAGGACAGGGCGGCAATGAGCAGTTCTTC	CASSRGQGGNEQFF
TRBV12-5	few	TRBJ1-5	NA	TGTGCTAGTGGTGCGGGGGGCAATCAGCCCCAGCATTTT	CASGAGGNQPQHF
TRBV27	NA	TRBJ2-1	TRBD1	TGTGCCAGCAGTTTGCCCGGACAGGGGTCGGATGAGCAGTTCTTC	CASSLPGQGSDEQFF
TRBV29-1	NA	TRBJ1-6	TRBD1	TGCAGCGCCATGACAGGGACAAAATCACCCCTCCACTTT	CSAMTGTKSPLHF
TRBV19	many	TRBJ2-1	NA	TGTGCCAGTAGTGGGGGGAGCGCCCAAGGGTCCAATGAGCAGTTCTTC	CASSGGSAQGSNEQFF
TRBV14	NA	TRBJ2-5	TRBD2	TGTGCCAGCAGCCAAGATTGGGGGGACTATCAAGAGCAGACCCAGTACTTC	CASSQDWGDYQEQTQYF
TRBV7-2	NA	TRBJ2-7	TRBD2	TGTGCCAGCAGCCCCCCGGGACTAGACTACGAGCAGTACTTC	CASSPPGLDYEQYF
TRBV19	few	TRBJ1-1	NA	TGTGCCAGTAGTATGGAGCAAAACACTGAAGCTTTCTTT	CASSMEQNTEAFF
TRBV29-1	once	TRBJ2-5	NA	TGCAGCGTGGAGGGACAGAGGGTCGGCCAAGAGACCCAGTACTTC	CSVEGQRVGQETQYF
TRBV6-1	NA	TRBJ2-5	NA	TGTGCCAGCAGCCCCGGGACGGTCCTGGAGACCCAGTACTTC	CASSPGTVLETQYF
TRBV6-6	NA	TRBJ2-4	TRBD1	TGTGCCAGCAGTACGACAGGGGGGGCAAACATTCAGTACTTC	CASSTTGGANIQYF
TRBV25-1	NA	TRBJ2-2	NA	TGTGCCAGCAGTGATACTGGGTCCTCGGCCACCGGGGAGCTGTTTTTT	CASSDTGSSATGELFF
TRBV4-2	NA	TRBJ1-5	TRBD1	TGTGCCAGCAGCCAAGAAATGAGACAGGGGAGCAATCAGCCCCAGCATTTT	CASSQEMRQGSNQPQHF
TRBV11-1	few	TRBJ1-5	TRBD1	TGTGCCAGCAGCCTGGGACAGCTCAATCAGCCCCAGCATTTT	CASSLGQLNQPQHF
TRBV19	NA	TRBJ2-3	TRBD1	TGTGCCAGTAGGAGGACAGGGGGACCAGATACGCAGTATTTT	CASRRTGGPDTQYF
TRBV10-1	few	TRBJ2-3	TRBD2	TGCGCCAGCAGTGAGTCGGGGGGGACTAGCGGGGAGACGGATACGCAGTATTTT	CASSESGGTSGETDTQYF
TRBV28	NA	TRBJ1-3	TRBD1	TGTGCCAGCAGTTTCAGGTCCCGGGACAGGGCTCGCTATTTT	CASSFRSRDRARYF
TRBV19	NA	TRBJ1-5	NA	TGTGCCAGTAGCCCCGATCTCGAGACAAGGTTTCAGCCCCAGCATTTT	CASSPDLETRFQPQHF
TRBV7-2	NA	TRBJ1-2	NA	TGTGCCAGCAGTGACGGGTTCTCCTATGGCTACACCTTC	CASSDGFSYGYTF
TRBV30	once	TRBJ2-7	NA	TGTGCCTGGAGTCAGATCGGGCAGGGGATCTACGAGCAGTACTTC	CAWSQIGQGIYEQYF
TRBV18	NA	TRBJ2-5	NA	TGTGCCAGCTCACCCCCCGGGGCAGGGATGGGAGAGACCCAGTACTTC	CASSPPGAGMGETQYF
TRBV7-2	NA	TRBJ1-2	TRBD1	TGTGCCAGCAGCTTCGGGATTACAGGGGAGGGCTACACCTTC	CASSFGITGEGYTF
TRBV29-1	NA	TRBJ2-1	NA	TGCAGCGTTGGAAAAAACCGGGGAAACAATGAGCAGTTCTTC	CSVGKNRGNNEQFF
TRBV7-2	NA	TRBJ1-5	NA	TGTGCCAGCAGCTTAGATAAGGGCAGAAATCAGCCCCAGCATTTT	CASSLDKGRNQPQHF
TRBV5-1	NA	TRBJ2-5	NA	TGCGCCAGCACCCCAACTTATAACAGTCCGACGGAGACCCAGTACTTC	CASTPTYNSPTETQYF
TRBV5-4	NA	TRBJ1-3	NA	TGTGCCAGCAGCTTGTCAGGGCACTCTGGAAACACCATATATTTT	CASSLSGHSGNTIYF
TRBV4-3	NA	TRBJ1-4	TRBD1	TGCGCCAGCAGCCACCCCCAGGACAGGCTGTCGGAAAAACTGTTTTTT	CASSHPQDRLSEKLFF
TRBV28	few	TRBJ2-5	NA	TGTGCCAGCAGTTCGGAGACCCAGTACTTC	CASSSETQYF
TRBV2	NA	TRBJ2-1	NA	TGTGCCAGCAAACGAGGTGGCGGGATCAACTCTTTCAATGAGCAGTTCTTC	CASKRGGGINSFNEQFF
TRBV10-2	NA	TRBJ1-2	NA	TGCGCCAGCAGTGAGTTTCGCGCTAGAGTAATCCACTATGGCTACACCTTC	CASSEFRARVIHYGYTF
TRBV27	NA	TRBJ1-5	NA	TGTGCCAGCAAAGAAGCCGGGAGCAATCAGCCCCAGCATTTT	CASKEAGSNQPQHF
TRBV6-1	NA	TRBJ2-5	NA	TGTGCCAGCAGTGAAGCCGCAGGGAGTGGAGAGACCCAGTACTTC	CASSEAAGSGETQYF
TRBV28	NA	TRBJ1-3	TRBD1	TGTGCCAGCAGCAGGGGACAGGGGATTAACACCATATATTTT	CASSRGQGINTIYF
TRBV11-2	NA	TRBJ1-6	TRBD1	TGTGCCAGCAGGGGCCGAGCCACAGGGGACTATAATTCACCCCTCCACTTT	CASRGRATGDYNSPLHF
TRBV18	once	TRBJ2-2	NA	TGTGCCAGCCCACAGGGGAACACCGGGGAGCTGTTTTTT	CASPQGNTGELFF
TRBV5-1	NA	TRBJ2-1	TRBD2	TGCGCCAGCAGTAGCGGGAAGGAGCAGTTCTTC	CASSSGKEQFF
TRBV5-1	few	TRBJ1-2	TRBD1	TGCGCCAGCAGCCCCTCGGGACAGGGTGAGGGCTACACCTTC	CASSPSGQGEGYTF
TRBV29-1	NA	TRBJ1-2	NA	TGCAGCGCCTTAGGGGCCTATGGCTACACCTTC	CSALGAYGYTF
TRBV11-3	NA	TRBJ2-1	NA	TGTGCCAGCAGCTTAGGTTTGGGGGCCGACAGCAATGAGCAGTTCTTC	CASSLGLGADSNEQFF
TRBV15	NA	TRBJ1-4	NA	TGTGCCACCAGCAAGTCAGGTCGGGCGGGGGATGAAAAACTGTTTTTT	CATSKSGRAGDEKLFF
TRBV27	NA	TRBJ2-7	NA	TGTGCCAGCAGTTTATCGAGGCCTCCAGGCAGGAGCTCCTACGAGCAGTACTTC	CASSLSRPPGRSSYEQYF
TRBV19	NA	TRBJ1-3	NA	TGTGCCAGTAGTAATCCTCAATGGGGACGGCGAAACACCATATATTTT	CASSNPQWGRRNTIYF
TRBV11-2	NA	TRBJ2-7	NA	TGTGCCAGCAGCTTAGAGATAGCGGCCCCTCGAAACGAGCAGTACTTC	CASSLEIAAPRNEQYF